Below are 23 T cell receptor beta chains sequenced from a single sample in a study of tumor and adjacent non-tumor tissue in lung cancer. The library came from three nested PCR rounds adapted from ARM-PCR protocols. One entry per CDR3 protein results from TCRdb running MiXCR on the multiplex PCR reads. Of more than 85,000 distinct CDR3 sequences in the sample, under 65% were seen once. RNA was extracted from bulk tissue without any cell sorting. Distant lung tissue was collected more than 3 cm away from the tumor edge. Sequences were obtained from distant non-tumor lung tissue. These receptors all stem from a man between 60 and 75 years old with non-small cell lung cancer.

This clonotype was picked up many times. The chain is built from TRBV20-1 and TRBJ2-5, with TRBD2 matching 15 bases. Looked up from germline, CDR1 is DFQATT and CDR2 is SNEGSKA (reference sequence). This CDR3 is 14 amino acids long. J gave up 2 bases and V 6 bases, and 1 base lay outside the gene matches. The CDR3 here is CSAGLAGGQETQYF. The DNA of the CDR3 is TGCAGTGCCGGACTAGCGGGGGGGCAAGAGACCCAGTACTTC.

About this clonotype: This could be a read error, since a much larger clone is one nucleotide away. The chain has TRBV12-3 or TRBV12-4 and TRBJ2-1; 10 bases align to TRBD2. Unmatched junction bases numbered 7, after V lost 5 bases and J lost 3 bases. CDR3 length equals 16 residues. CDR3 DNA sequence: TGTGCCAGCAGTCCCCAAAGCGGGGGGGTCTACAATGAGCAGTTCTTC. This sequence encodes CASSPQSGGVYNEQFF.

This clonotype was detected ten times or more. The CDR3 protein is CASSRSTAGYGYTF. CDR3 bases: TGTGCCAGCAGTCGGTCGACAGCCGGCTATGGCTACACCTTC. The V call is TRBV6-5, the J call TRBJ1-2; possible D gene TRBD1, 5 bases. Deletions cut 5 bases from V and 4 bases from J, with 14 bases between. Germline V lookup: CDR1 MNHEY, CDR2 SVGAGI. This CDR3 contains 14 residues.

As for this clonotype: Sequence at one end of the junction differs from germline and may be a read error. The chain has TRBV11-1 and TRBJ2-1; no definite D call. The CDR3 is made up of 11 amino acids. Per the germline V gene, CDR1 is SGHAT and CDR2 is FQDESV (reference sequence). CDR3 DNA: TGTGCCAGCAGCCCCGAAAATGAGCAGTCTTTC. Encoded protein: CASSPENEQSF.

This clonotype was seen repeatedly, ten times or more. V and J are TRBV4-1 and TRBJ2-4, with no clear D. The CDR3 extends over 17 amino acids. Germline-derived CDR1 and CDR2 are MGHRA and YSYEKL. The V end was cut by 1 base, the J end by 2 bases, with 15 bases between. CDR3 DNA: TGCGCCAGCAGCCAAGGAAATGGTTTACCTTCCAAAAACATTCAGTACTTC. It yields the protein CASSQGNGLPSKNIQYF.

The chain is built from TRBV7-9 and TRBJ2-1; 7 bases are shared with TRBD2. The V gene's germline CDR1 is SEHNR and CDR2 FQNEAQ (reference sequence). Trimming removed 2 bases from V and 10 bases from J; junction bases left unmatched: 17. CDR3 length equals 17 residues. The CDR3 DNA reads TGTGCCAGCAGCTTACGCGAAACCGGGACTAAACCTCTAGAGCAGTTCTTC. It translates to CASSLRETGTKPLEQFF. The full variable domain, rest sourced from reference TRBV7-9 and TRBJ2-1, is DTGVSQNPRHKITKRGQNVTFRCDPISEHNRLYWYRQTLGQGPEFLTYFQNEAQLEKSRLLSDRFSAERPKGSFSTLEIQRTEQGDSAMYLCASSLRETGTKPLEQFFGPGTRLTVL.

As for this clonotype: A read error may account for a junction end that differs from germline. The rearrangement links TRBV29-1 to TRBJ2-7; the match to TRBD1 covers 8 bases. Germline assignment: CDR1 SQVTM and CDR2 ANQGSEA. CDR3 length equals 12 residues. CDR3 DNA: TGCGGCGTTACCTGGACAGGGAACGAGCAGTACTTC. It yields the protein CGVTWTGNEQYF.

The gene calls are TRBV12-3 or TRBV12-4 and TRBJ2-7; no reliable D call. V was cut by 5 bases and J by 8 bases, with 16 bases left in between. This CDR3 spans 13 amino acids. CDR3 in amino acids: CASSGAVSFKQYF. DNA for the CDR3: TGTGCCAGCAGTGGTGCGGTCAGCTTCAAGCAGTACTTC.

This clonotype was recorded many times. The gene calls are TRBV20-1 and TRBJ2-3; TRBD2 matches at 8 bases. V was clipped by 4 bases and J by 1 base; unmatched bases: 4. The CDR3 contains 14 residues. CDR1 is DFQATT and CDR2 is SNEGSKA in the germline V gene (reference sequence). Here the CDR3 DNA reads TGCAGTGCTATAGATAGCGGGGGCACAGATACGCAGTATTTT. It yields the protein CSAIDSGGTDTQYF.

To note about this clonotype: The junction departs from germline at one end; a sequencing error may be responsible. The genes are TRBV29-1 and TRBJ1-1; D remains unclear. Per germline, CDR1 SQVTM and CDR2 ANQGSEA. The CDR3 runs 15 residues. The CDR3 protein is CIVVLLEGMNIEAFF. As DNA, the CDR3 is TGCATCGTTGTGCTACTAGAAGGAATGAACATTGAAGCTTTCTTT.

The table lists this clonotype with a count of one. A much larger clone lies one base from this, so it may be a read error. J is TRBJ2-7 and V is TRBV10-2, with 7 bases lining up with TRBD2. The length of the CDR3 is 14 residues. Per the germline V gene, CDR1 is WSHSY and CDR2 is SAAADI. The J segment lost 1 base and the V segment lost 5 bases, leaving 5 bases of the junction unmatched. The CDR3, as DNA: TGCGCCAGCAGTCCGCAGGGAGGGTCCTACGAGCAGTACTTC. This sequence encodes CASSPQGGSYEQYF.

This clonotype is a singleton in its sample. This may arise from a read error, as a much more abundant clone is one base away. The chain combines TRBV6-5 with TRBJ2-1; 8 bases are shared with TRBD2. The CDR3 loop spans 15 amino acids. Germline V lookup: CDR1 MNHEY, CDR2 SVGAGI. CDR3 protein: CAGSSAGGGWDEQFF. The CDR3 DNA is TGTGCCGGCAGTTCCGCGGGGGGCGGTTGGGATGAGCAGTTCTTC.

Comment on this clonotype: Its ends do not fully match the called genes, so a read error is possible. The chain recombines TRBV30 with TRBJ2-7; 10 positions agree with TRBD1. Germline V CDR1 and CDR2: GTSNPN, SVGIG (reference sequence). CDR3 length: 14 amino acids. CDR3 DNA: TGTGGCTGGGAAGGACAGGGGGGCACCTACAAGCAGTACTTC. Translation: CGWEGQGGTYKQYF. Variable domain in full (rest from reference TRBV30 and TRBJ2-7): SQTIHQWPATLVQPVGSPLSLECTVEGTSNPNLYWYRQAAGRGLQLLFYSVGIGQISSEVPQNLSASRPQDRQFILSSKKLLLSDSGFYLCGWEGQGGTYKQYFGPGTRLTVT.

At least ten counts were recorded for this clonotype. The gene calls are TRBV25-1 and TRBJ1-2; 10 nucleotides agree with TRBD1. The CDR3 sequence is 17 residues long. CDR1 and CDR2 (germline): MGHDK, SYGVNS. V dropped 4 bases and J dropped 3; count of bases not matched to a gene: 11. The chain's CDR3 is CASSGLPGQGLYYGYTF. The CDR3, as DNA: TGTGCCAGCAGTGGATTACCGGGACAGGGGCTATACTATGGCTACACCTTC.

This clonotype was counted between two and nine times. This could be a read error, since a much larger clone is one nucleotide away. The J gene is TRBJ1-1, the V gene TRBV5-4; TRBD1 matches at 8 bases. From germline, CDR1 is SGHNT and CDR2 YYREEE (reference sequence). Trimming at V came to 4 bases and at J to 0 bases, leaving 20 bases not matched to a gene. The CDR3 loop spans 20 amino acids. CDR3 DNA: TGTGCCAGCAGCCCCCAGACCTGGAAGACAGGGGATCGGTTGAACACTGAAGCTTTCTTT. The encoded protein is CASSPQTWKTGDRLNTEAFF.

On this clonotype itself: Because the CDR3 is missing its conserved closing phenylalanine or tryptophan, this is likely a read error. The CDR3 spells CSVEEARGWPQHS. The CDR3 DNA reads TGCAGCGTTGAAGAGGCCCGAGGATGGCCCCAGCATTCT. The chain is built from TRBV29-1 and TRBJ1-5; D remains ambiguous. V lost 0 bases and J lost 9, with 12 bases in between. The CDR3 runs to 13 residues. Germline CDR1 reads SQVTM; CDR2 reads ANQGSEA.

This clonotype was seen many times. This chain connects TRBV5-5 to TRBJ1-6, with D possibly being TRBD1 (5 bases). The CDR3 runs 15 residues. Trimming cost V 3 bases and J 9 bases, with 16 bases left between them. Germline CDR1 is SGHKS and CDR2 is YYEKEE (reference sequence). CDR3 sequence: CASSSTGVLGSPLHF. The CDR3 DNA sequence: TGTGCCAGCAGCTCGACGGGGGTATTGGGTTCACCCCTCCACTTT.

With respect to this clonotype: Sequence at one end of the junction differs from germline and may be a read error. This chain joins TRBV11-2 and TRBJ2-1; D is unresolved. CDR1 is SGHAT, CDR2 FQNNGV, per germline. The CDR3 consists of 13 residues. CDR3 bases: TGTGCCAGCAGCTTACTAGAGACCAATGATCAGTTCTTC. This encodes CASSLLETNDQFF.

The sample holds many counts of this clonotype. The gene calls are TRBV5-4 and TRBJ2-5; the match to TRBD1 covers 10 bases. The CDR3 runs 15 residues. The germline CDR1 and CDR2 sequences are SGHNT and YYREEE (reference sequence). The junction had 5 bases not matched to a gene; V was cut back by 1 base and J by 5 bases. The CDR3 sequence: CASSLSRTGGETQYF. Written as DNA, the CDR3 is TGTGCCAGCAGCTTGAGCCGGACAGGGGGGGAGACCCAGTACTTC.

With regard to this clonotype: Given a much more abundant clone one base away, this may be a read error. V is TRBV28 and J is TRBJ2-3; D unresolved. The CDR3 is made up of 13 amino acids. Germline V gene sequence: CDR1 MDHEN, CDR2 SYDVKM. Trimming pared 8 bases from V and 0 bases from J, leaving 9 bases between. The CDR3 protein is CASCEPSTDTQYF. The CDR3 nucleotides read TGTGCCAGCTGTGAACCGAGCACAGATACGCAGTATTTT.

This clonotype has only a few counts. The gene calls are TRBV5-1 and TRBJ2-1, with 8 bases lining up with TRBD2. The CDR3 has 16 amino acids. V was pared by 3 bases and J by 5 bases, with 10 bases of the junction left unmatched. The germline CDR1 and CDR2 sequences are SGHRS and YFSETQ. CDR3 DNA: TGCGCCAGCAGCTCGTACGGGGGGGCCGGTGACAATGAGCAGTTCTTC. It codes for CASSSYGGAGDNEQFF. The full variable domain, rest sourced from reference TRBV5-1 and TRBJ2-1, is KAGVTQTPRYLIKTRGQQVTLSCSPISGHRSVSWYQQTPGQGLQFLFEYFSETQRNKGNFPGRFSGRQFSNSRSEMNVSTLELGDSALYLCASSSYGGAGDNEQFFGPGTRLTVL.

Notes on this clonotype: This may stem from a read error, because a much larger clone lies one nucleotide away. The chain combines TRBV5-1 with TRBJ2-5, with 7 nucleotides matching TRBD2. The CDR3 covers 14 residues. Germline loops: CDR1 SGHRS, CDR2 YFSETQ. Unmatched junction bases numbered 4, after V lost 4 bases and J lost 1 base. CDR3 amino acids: CASSDGLVQETQYF. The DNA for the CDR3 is TGCGCCAGCAGCGATGGACTAGTCCAAGAGACCCAGTACTTC.

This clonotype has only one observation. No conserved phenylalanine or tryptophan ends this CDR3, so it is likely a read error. In DNA form, the CDR3 reads TGTACCAGCAGCCCCCGTCTGGGCGGATCCGGCTCCTACGAGCAGTACATA. This gives the protein CTSSPRLGGSGSYEQYI. This chain joins TRBV11-1 and TRBJ2-7; D is unclear. The germline V gene encodes CDR1 SGHAT and CDR2 FQDESV (reference sequence). This CDR3 is built from 17 residues.